Following are 29 T cell receptor beta chains from one sample sequenced in a study of T-cell reconstitution after alpha-beta-depleted transplantation in children. Preparation of the TCRbeta library involved a method that used unique molecular identifiers. MiXCR, applied by TCRdb to the PCR reads, yields one record per CDR3 protein. This sample has about 110,000 distinct CDR3 sequences, with approximately 6.6% found just once. Source: PBMCs, mostly from graft donor cells, taken 360 days after TCRalphabeta/CD19-depleted stem cell transplant. The receptors here all came from a male patient aged 2 to 9 who had a stem cell transplant for acute lymphoblastic leukemia, so the T cells may come from the graft donor.

This clonotype was counted at least ten times. This chain uses TRBV29-1 with TRBJ2-1; D not resolved. In germline, CDR1 is SQVTM, CDR2 ANQGSEA. Trimming took 4 bases from V and 1 from J, leaving 8 bases between them. This CDR3 spans 13 amino acids. Here the CDR3 reads CSVGRVSYNEQFF. The CDR3 DNA reads as TGCAGCGTTGGTCGCGTTTCCTACAATGAGCAGTTCTTC.

The rearrangement joins TRBV29-1 to TRBJ1-2; 8 bases fit TRBD1. V trimming: 7 bases; J trimming: 1 base; junction bases outside the gene matches: 5. The CDR3 runs to 13 residues. The germline V gene has CDR1 SQVTM and CDR2 ANQGSEA. CDR3 protein: CSATGGSNYGYTF. The CDR3 DNA reads as TGCAGCGCAACAGGGGGGAGTAACTATGGCTACACCTTC.

The chain joins TRBV6-5 to TRBJ2-1, with 13 bases aligning to TRBD2. The J segment lost 12 bases and the V segment lost 4 bases, leaving 9 bases of the junction unmatched. CDR1 and CDR2 from the germline V gene are MNHEY and SVGAGI. This CDR3 spans 15 amino acids. CDR3 residues: CASSSGTSGVQGQFF. CDR3 DNA sequence: TGTGCCAGCAGTTCCGGGACTAGCGGGGTTCAGGGGCAGTTCTTC.

The V call is TRBV10-3, the J call TRBJ2-7; 14 nucleotides align to TRBD2. The CDR3 is 17 residues long. Trimming took 11 bases from V and 0 from J; bases not matched to a gene: 12. Looked up from germline, CDR1 is ENHRY and CDR2 is SYGVKD. The CDR3, as DNA: TGTGCCTCATCGAGGACTAGCGGGAGGCTGAGCTCCTACGAGCAGTACTTC. It specifies CASSRTSGRLSSYEQYF.

In its sample, this clonotype was seen a few times. V is TRBV11-2 and J is TRBJ2-2; D gene uncertain. The CDR3 consists of 13 residues. Trimming removed 7 bases from V and 5 bases from J, with 11 bases in between. Per the germline V gene, CDR1 is SGHAT and CDR2 is FQNNGV. The CDR3: CASTPLGTGELFF. The CDR3 bases are TGTGCCAGCACTCCTCTCGGGACCGGGGAGCTGTTTTTT.

This clonotype has just a few counts. The chain has TRBV4-3 and TRBJ2-7, with 9 bases identical to TRBD1. This CDR3 has 16 residues. The germline CDR1 and CDR2 sequences are LGHNA and YSLEER. V lost 3 bases and J lost 4; bases outside the gene matches: 10. The CDR3 reads CASSHHRGRGTYEQYF. CDR3 nucleotides: TGCGCCAGCAGCCATCACAGGGGGCGCGGGACTTACGAGCAGTACTTC.

This clonotype was seen more than once but under ten times. This chain links TRBV3-1 with TRBJ2-3, with D hard to call. CDR1 is LGHDT, CDR2 YNNKEL, per germline (reference sequence). This CDR3 spans 16 amino acids. V was pared by 0 bases and J by 6 bases, with 16 bases between. DNA of the CDR3: TGTGCCAGCAGCCAAGATCCAAGACCTTTCACGGATACGCAGTATTTT. It translates to CASSQDPRPFTDTQYF.

The table lists this clonotype with many counts. Its ends do not fully match the called genes, so a read error is possible. The V gene is TRBV29-1, the J gene TRBJ1-1, with D possibly TRBD1 on 5 matching bases. The CDR3 consists of 8 residues. Per germline, CDR1 SQVTM and CDR2 ANQGSEA. The CDR3 coding sequence is TGCAGCGTTTCAGGGTGGATCTTT. It is translated as CSVSGWIF.

In its sample, this clonotype was seen a few times. The V gene is TRBV11-1, the J gene TRBJ2-3; 12 nucleotides agree with TRBD1. The CDR3 is 18 residues long. Germline-derived CDR1 and CDR2 are SGHAT and FQDESV (reference sequence). V lost 5 bases and J lost 6; bases outside the gene matches: 15. CDR3 residues: CASSPGPGQGASSDTQYF. The CDR3 DNA is TGTGCCAGCAGCCCGGGACCGGGACAGGGGGCCTCGTCGGATACGCAGTATTTT.

This clonotype has ten or more counts. CDR3 residues: CASSLGGEGQPQHF. CDR3 in DNA: TGTGCCAGCAGCTTGGGGGGGGAGGGTCAGCCCCAGCATTTT. The chain carries TRBV7-6 and TRBJ1-5; a possible D gene is TRBD1 (5 bases). The length of the CDR3 is 14 residues. The V and J ends lost 3 bases and 6 bases respectively, with 12 bases between them. Germline V lookup: CDR1 SGHVS, CDR2 FNYEAQ.

This chain links TRBV28 with TRBJ2-5; no clear D gene. Germline CDR1 and CDR2: MDHEN and SYDVKM. Between the trimmed V and J ends, which lost 1 base and 4 bases, there was a span of 13 bases. This CDR3 is 15 amino acids long. Here the CDR3 reads CASSLYINRGETQYF. The DNA for the CDR3 is TGTGCCAGCAGTTTATATATCAACAGAGGAGAGACCCAGTACTTC.

The chain links TRBV6-5 to TRBJ2-5, with D perhaps being TRBD1 or TRBD2 (5 bases each). The CDR3 has 14 amino acids. Trimming cost V 2 bases and J 4 bases, with 11 bases left between them. CDR1 and CDR2 from the germline V gene are MNHEY and SVGAGI. The CDR3 reads CASSYGFGAETQYF. The CDR3, as DNA: TGTGCCAGCAGTTACGGGTTCGGGGCAGAGACCCAGTACTTC.

This clonotype was seen repeatedly, ten times or more. CDR3 DNA sequence: TGCGCCAGCAGCTTTCGCAGGGATAGGGACGACACCGGGGAGCTGTTTTTT. Its protein product is CASSFRRDRDDTGELFF. The J gene is TRBJ2-2, the V gene TRBV5-1; TRBD1 or TRBD2 may be the D gene (5 bases each). CDR3 length equals 17 residues. Trimming pared 2 bases from V and 3 bases from J, leaving 17 bases between. CDR1 is SGHRS and CDR2 is YFSETQ in the germline V gene.

Many counts were recorded for this clonotype. The chain joins TRBV15 to TRBJ2-3; no clear D. V shed 10 bases and J shed 2 bases, with 10 bases lying between them. The CDR3 sequence is 12 residues long. CDR1 and CDR2 (germline): LNHNV, YYDKDF (reference sequence). The CDR3 nucleotides read TGTGCCATCGACACTCTCACAGATACGCAGTATTTT. It is translated as CAIDTLTDTQYF.

This clonotype was observed at least ten times. The chain employs TRBV4-2 and TRBJ2-1; 7 bases match TRBD2. Germline lookup yields CDR1 LGHNA and CDR2 YNFKEQ. V was pared by 4 bases and J by 6 bases, with 6 bases of the junction left unmatched. The CDR3 spans 14 residues. CDR3 loop: CASSLGEGGNEQFF. CDR3 nucleotides: TGTGCCAGCAGCCTGGGGGAGGGCGGCAATGAGCAGTTCTTC.

This clonotype showed up many times. The chain uses TRBV5-1 and TRBJ2-7; TRBD2 might be the D (6 bases). CDR3 length: 12 amino acids. V was clipped by 0 bases and J by 5 bases, with 6 bases between them. The germline V gene encodes CDR1 SGHRS and CDR2 YFSETQ. The CDR3: CASSLGLDEQYF. In DNA, the CDR3 is TGCGCCAGCAGCTTGGGACTAGACGAGCAGTACTTC.

This clonotype was recorded at least ten times. The chain combines TRBV27 with TRBJ2-1; D gene unclear. The CDR3 consists of 12 residues. V lost 10 bases and J 1 base, leaving 8 bases between the germline ends. The germline gives CDR1 MNHEY, CDR2 SMNVEV (reference sequence). This CDR3 is CATRGSYNEQFF. CDR3 coding DNA: TGTGCCACCCGAGGATCCTACAATGAGCAGTTCTTC.

This clonotype has at least ten counts. The chain carries TRBV27 and TRBJ2-2; D is ambiguous. Looked up from germline, CDR1 is MNHEY and CDR2 is SMNVEV (reference sequence). V gave up 7 bases and J gave up 3 bases, with 6 bases separating them. This CDR3 comprises 12 residues. The DNA for the CDR3 is TGTGCCAGCACTTCCTACACCGGGGAGCTGTTTTTT. Translation gives CASTSYTGELFF.

Many counts were recorded for this clonotype. The rearrangement uses TRBV7-2 and TRBJ1-2; the D gene is possibly TRBD1 (6 bases). Trimming shortened V by 1 base and J by 1 base, and 16 bases separated the two germline ends. This CDR3 is 17 amino acids long. CDR1 and CDR2 from the germline V gene are SGHTA and FQGNSA. This CDR3 reads CASSLEGSGQLNYGYTF. The CDR3 DNA reads TGTGCCAGCAGCTTAGAAGGGTCCGGACAGCTTAACTATGGCTACACCTTC.

Only a few counts were recorded for this clonotype. This chain links TRBV20-1 with TRBJ1-2, with TRBD1 identical over 7 bases. Germline V gene sequence: CDR1 DFQATT, CDR2 SNEGSKA (reference sequence). Trimming took 3 bases from V and 3 from J; bases not matched to a gene: 4. This CDR3 region has 13 residues. The CDR3: CSASKGADYGYTF. CDR3 bases: TGCAGTGCTAGTAAGGGGGCGGACTATGGCTACACCTTC.

The CDR3 here is CASSGLPGGGYEQYF. The CDR3 DNA sequence: TGTGCCAGCAGTGGGCTACCGGGAGGTGGGTACGAGCAGTACTTC. The V and J genes are TRBV27 and TRBJ2-7; 7 nucleotides match TRBD2. Germline V gene data show CDR1 as MNHEY and CDR2 as SMNVEV (reference sequence). With 5 bases clipped from V and 4 bases from J, the junction kept 11 bases outside the gene matches. This CDR3 has 15 amino acids.

In this sample, this clonotype turned up a few times. The V and J genes are TRBV7-9 and TRBJ2-5; D is possibly TRBD2 (6 bases). The CDR3 spans 12 residues. Germline CDR1 reads SEHNR; CDR2 reads FQNEAQ (reference sequence). The CDR3: CAWEDYQETQYF. CDR3 DNA: TGTGCTTGGGAGGACTACCAAGAGACCCAGTACTTC.

This clonotype turned up a few times. The V call is TRBV2, the J call TRBJ2-5, with D perhaps being TRBD1 or TRBD2 (5 bases each). CDR1 and CDR2 from the germline V gene are SNHLY and FYNNEI. V was trimmed by 3 bases and J by 4 bases, leaving 12 bases between them. This CDR3 spans 14 amino acids. DNA of the CDR3: TGTGCCAGCAGTGAGAGGGGCAGTTTAGAGACCCAGTACTTC. This encodes CASSERGSLETQYF.

This chain links TRBV3-1 with TRBJ2-1; the D gene is possibly TRBD1 (6 bases). Germline V gene sequence: CDR1 LGHDT, CDR2 YNNKEL (reference sequence). V was trimmed by 11 bases and J by 3 bases, leaving 17 bases between them. CDR3 size: 14 residues. In nucleotides, the CDR3 is TGTGCCGGACCCGCTAAGGGGGACTACAATGAGCAGTTCTTC. Amino acids: CAGPAKGDYNEQFF.

The V gene is TRBV25-1, the J gene TRBJ2-1, with D maybe TRBD2 (6 bases). The CDR3 covers 14 residues. CDR1 and CDR2 from the germline V gene are MGHDK and SYGVNS. With 4 bases removed from V and 8 bases from J, the gap between germline ends came to 15 bases. The CDR3 DNA is TGTGCCAGCAGTGTTGCGGGCCCGGGGGATGAGCAGTTCTTC. This sequence encodes CASSVAGPGDEQFF.

This clonotype was detected a few times. CDR3: CASSARQETQYF. As DNA, the CDR3 is TGTGCCAGCAGTGCCCGGCAAGAGACCCAGTACTTC. The chain links TRBV6-1 to TRBJ2-5; D gene uncertain. The CDR3 consists of 12 residues. V lost 4 bases and J 2 bases, leaving 5 bases between the germline ends. Germline lookup yields CDR1 MNHNS and CDR2 SASEGT.

This clonotype has at least ten counts. The chain recombines TRBV4-2 with TRBJ2-1; D not resolved. CDR3 size: 16 residues. V was clipped by 0 bases and J by 8 bases, with 17 bases between them. CDR1 LGHNA and CDR2 YNFKEQ come from the germline V gene. The DNA of the CDR3 is TGTGCCAGCAGCCAAGATGTCTACCAGTCGGGCGATGAGCAGTTCTTC. Protein product: CASSQDVYQSGDEQFF.

Regarding this clonotype: A much larger clone sits a single nucleotide away, making a read error possible. V gene TRBV28 combines with J gene TRBJ2-3; maybe TRBD1 (5 bases). Germline V gives CDR1 MDHEN, CDR2 SYDVKM. The CDR3 length is 14 residues. The CDR3 here is CDSFARASTDTQYF. The CDR3 coding sequence is TGTGACAGCTTTGCCAGGGCTAGCACAGATACGCAGTATTTT.

This clonotype has at least ten counts. The chain recombines TRBV28 with TRBJ2-5; either TRBD1 or TRBD2 may supply D (6 bases each). Germline CDR1 and CDR2: MDHEN and SYDVKM. V was clipped by 8 bases and J by 3 bases, with 10 bases between them. The CDR3 runs to 12 residues. The CDR3 loop is CASEGEEETQYF. The CDR3 DNA follows: TGTGCCAGCGAGGGGGAGGAAGAGACCCAGTACTTC.